The 22 T cell receptor beta chains reported below all come from one sample, sequenced in a study of blood T cell repertoires in COVID-19. Clones were read by immunoSEQ multiplex PCR, and TCRdb kept only the in-frame ones, dropping some. The sample includes a few hundred thousand clones, 85% to 90% seen only once; the top ten take 0.9% to 1.1%. The source material was PBMCs or T cells enriched from blood (not recorded which). Source of these receptors: a young man who had recovered from COVID-19.

Only a few counts were recorded for this clone. The chain joins TRBV28 to TRBJ1-3, with TRBD1 matching 7 bases. CDR3 length: 14 residues. The J segment lost 1 base and the V segment lost 6 bases, leaving 3 bases of the junction unmatched. Germline assignment: CDR1 MDHEN and CDR2 SYDVKM. In nucleotides, the CDR3 is TGTGCCAGCAGAGGGACAGCTTCTGGAAACACCATATATTTT. Amino acids: CASRGTASGNTIYF.

The J gene is TRBJ2-1, the V gene TRBV30; 10 bases line up with TRBD2. Germline assignment: CDR1 GTSNPN and CDR2 SVGIG (reference sequence). Germline trimming cut 3 bases from V and 2 bases from J; bases unmatched to any gene: 7. The CDR3 runs to 16 residues. DNA of the CDR3: TGTGCCTGGAGGGTAGCGGGAGGTCTGGCCTACAATGAGCAGTTCTTC. Its protein is CAWRVAGGLAYNEQFF. The entire variable domain, with the rest obtained from reference TRBV30 and TRBJ2-1, is as follows: SQTIHQWPATLVQPVGSPLSLECTVEGTSNPNLYWYRQAAGRGLQLLFYSVGIGQISSEVPQNLSASRPQDRQFILSSKKLLLSDSGFYLCAWRVAGGLAYNEQFFGPGTRLTVL.

The gene calls are TRBV5-4 and TRBJ2-5; a possible D gene is TRBD1 (6 bases). V was cut by 3 bases and J by 0 bases, with 9 bases left in between. Germline V gene lookup returns CDR1 SGHNT and CDR2 YYREEE (reference sequence). The CDR3 totals 14 residues. The CDR3 DNA sequence: TGTGCCAGCAGCTGGGACACTAACCAAGAGACCCAGTACTTC. Protein sequence: CASSWDTNQETQYF.

The chain carries TRBV3-1 (or the pseudogene TRBV3-2) and TRBJ2-5; D not certain. Germline lookup yields CDR1 LGHDT and CDR2 YNNKEL (reference sequence). This CDR3 comprises 16 residues. Trimming took 4 bases from V and 2 from J, leaving 17 bases between them. CDR3 sequence (DNA): TGTGCCAGCAGCCCTATACAAGCGAGTGAACAAGAGACCCAGTACTTC. It codes for CASSPIQASEQETQYF.

The rearrangement links TRBV5-4 to TRBJ2-1, with 11 bases identical to TRBD2. V gave up 5 bases and J gave up 8 bases; unmatched junction bases: 6. The germline gives CDR1 SGHNT, CDR2 YYREEE (reference sequence). CDR3 length: 14 residues. As DNA, the CDR3 is TGTGCCAGCAGACCAATAGCGGGGGGGGATGAGCAGTTCTTC. Its protein is CASRPIAGGDEQFF.

The chain joins TRBV7-3 to TRBJ2-5, with a tentative D call TRBD1 (8 bases). The germline CDR1 and CDR2 sequences are SGHTA and FQGTGA. Trimming pared 5 bases from V and 4 bases from J, leaving 17 bases between. The CDR3 covers 15 residues. The CDR3 region is CASSPTGGGRETQYF. In nucleotides, the CDR3 is TGTGCCAGCAGCCCTACAGGGGGAGGGCGAGAGACCCAGTACTTC.

V and J are TRBV5-6 and TRBJ1-3; 7 bases are shared with TRBD1. The CDR3 contains 14 residues. Germline trimming cut 0 bases from V and 8 bases from J; bases unmatched to any gene: 5. Looked up from germline, CDR1 is SGHDT and CDR2 is YYEEEE. The CDR3 reads CASSLVTGVHTIYF. In DNA form, the CDR3 reads TGTGCCAGCAGCTTGGTTACAGGGGTACACACCATATATTTT.

V usage is TRBV9 and J usage is TRBJ1-2; 8 bases line up with TRBD1. Germline V lookup: CDR1 SGDLS, CDR2 YYNGEE. The CDR3 consists of 16 residues. The J segment lost 5 bases and the V segment lost 3 bases, leaving 12 bases of the junction unmatched. CDR3 loop: CASSGIGQGVLYGYTF. Here the CDR3 DNA reads TGTGCCAGCAGCGGAATAGGACAGGGCGTTCTTTATGGCTACACCTTC.

The chain links TRBV27 to TRBJ1-1, with D uncertain. The ends were cut back, 2 bases at V and 2 bases at J, with 12 bases in the middle. The CDR3 is made up of 15 amino acids. Per germline, CDR1 MNHEY and CDR2 SMNVEV (reference sequence). In DNA form, the CDR3 reads TGTGCCAGCAGTTTAAGCCTCACCCCAAACACTGAAGCTTTCTTT. Amino acids: CASSLSLTPNTEAFF.

V usage is TRBV6-5 and J usage is TRBJ1-2, with D perhaps TRBD1 (6 bases). Germline V gene data show CDR1 as MNHEY and CDR2 as SVGAGI. Trimming pared 7 bases from V and 4 bases from J, leaving 10 bases between. The CDR3 is 12 amino acids. This chain's CDR3 is CASKHRVYGYTF. Written as DNA, the CDR3 is TGTGCCAGCAAGCACAGGGTCTATGGCTACACCTTC.

As concerns this clone: One junction end does not reproduce the germline sequence, and a read error may be involved. The genes are TRBV6-5 and TRBJ2-5; possibly TRBD2 for D (5 bases). CDR1 is MNHEY, CDR2 SVGAGI, per germline. CDR3 size: 15 residues. CDR3: CATSRRDGVQETQYF. The CDR3 DNA is TGTGCCACCAGTCGGCGCGACGGGGTCCAAGAGACCCAGTACTTC.

This chain joins TRBV7-3 and TRBJ2-2; 8 bases align to TRBD1. Looked up from germline, CDR1 is SGHTA and CDR2 is FQGTGA. V shed 5 bases and J 1 base; nucleotides not matched to a gene: 6. This CDR3 spans 16 amino acids. The CDR3 loop reads CASSPVGTGNTGELFF. The CDR3 nucleotides read TGTGCCAGCAGCCCCGTCGGGACAGGGAACACCGGGGAGCTGTTTTTT.

The chain links TRBV11-2 to TRBJ2-7; D is unresolved. CDR1 SGHAT and CDR2 FQNNGV come from the germline V gene. Trimming removed 0 bases at V and 2 bases at J, with 14 bases between. CDR3 length: 16 residues. CDR3 sequence (DNA): TGTGCCAGCAGCTTAGAGTTTTCGGGTTCCCCCTACGAGCAGTACTTC. Amino acids: CASSLEFSGSPYEQYF.

The J gene is TRBJ1-5, the V gene TRBV30; D unresolved. Germline-derived CDR1 and CDR2 are GTSNPN and SVGIG (reference sequence). V lost 1 base and J 3 bases, leaving 10 bases between the germline ends. The CDR3 sequence is 14 residues long. The CDR3 DNA sequence: TGTGCCTGGAGTGCCCAGGACTACAATCAGCCCCAGCATTTT. Protein product: CAWSAQDYNQPQHF.

The chain combines TRBV28 with TRBJ2-7, with a tentative D call TRBD2 (6 bases). Germline V gives CDR1 MDHEN, CDR2 SYDVKM. V lost 3 bases, J lost 1 base, and 19 bases lay in between. The CDR3 is 17 residues long. The CDR3 bases are TGTGCCAGCAGTTTGGGATCGCGGGGACTTCGATCCTACGAGCAGTACTTC. It is translated as CASSLGSRGLRSYEQYF.

The chain recombines TRBV5-1 with TRBJ1-5, with a weak D call TRBD1 (5 bases). The CDR3 totals 13 residues. With 5 bases removed from V and 3 bases from J, the gap between germline ends came to 9 bases. Germline assignment: CDR1 SGHRS and CDR2 YFSETQ. The chain's CDR3 is CASSPGNNQPQHF. CDR3 sequence (DNA): TGCGCCAGCAGTCCAGGGAACAATCAGCCCCAGCATTTT.

V and J are TRBV7-2 and TRBJ2-3, with D uncertain. Trimming stripped 1 base from V and 2 bases from J, with 10 bases between. Germline V lookup: CDR1 SGHTA, CDR2 FQGNSA. CDR3 length equals 15 residues. The CDR3 is CASSLVLRVTDTQYF. Written as DNA, the CDR3 is TGTGCCAGCAGCTTAGTCCTACGAGTCACAGATACGCAGTATTTT.

This chain uses TRBV10-2 with TRBJ2-2; 13 nucleotides line up with TRBD2. Germline V gene data show CDR1 as WSHSY and CDR2 as SAAADI. The CDR3 covers 17 residues. Losses at the gene ends were 6 bases for V and 4 bases for J; bases not matched to a gene: 8. CDR3 DNA sequence: TGCGCCAGCAGCCCCACTAGCGGGAGGGCCTCCACCGGGGAGCTGTTTTTT. Its translation is CASSPTSGRASTGELFF.

The chain has TRBV28 and TRBJ1-1; D not resolved. Trimming left V 3 bases short and J 5 bases short, with 7 bases between. CDR1 and CDR2 from the germline V gene are MDHEN and SYDVKM. The CDR3 length is 12 residues. CDR3 coding DNA: TGTGCCAGCAGTTTTCGGGGAACTGAAGCTTTCTTT. Amino acids: CASSFRGTEAFF.

In this sample, this clone turned up once. This chain links TRBV4-3 with TRBJ2-7; D might be TRBD1 (6 bases). CDR3 length: 15 amino acids. V lost 3 bases, J lost 0 bases, and 12 bases lay in between. Germline V gene lookup returns CDR1 LGHNA and CDR2 YSLEER. The CDR3 sequence: CASSHGQSSSYEQYF. CDR3 in DNA: TGCGCCAGCAGCCACGGACAGAGTTCCTCCTACGAGCAGTACTTC.

This chain connects TRBV3-1 (or the pseudogene TRBV3-2) to TRBJ2-7; 7 bases are a match to TRBD1. From germline, CDR1 is LGHDT and CDR2 YNNKEL (reference sequence). The V and J ends lost 8 bases and 1 base, in that order; junction bases with no gene match: 20. The CDR3 loop spans 18 amino acids. The CDR3 coding sequence is TGTGCCAGCGGACCTACCGGGACAGCATCTTTATCTTCCTACGAGCAGTACTTC. It specifies CASGPTGTASLSSYEQYF.

This clone has just one count. Other nucleotide sequences from this sample produce the same CDR3. The chain employs TRBV2 and TRBJ1-1; D perhaps matches TRBD1 (6 bases). V lost 5 bases and J 1 base, leaving 8 bases between the germline ends. CDR3 length equals 13 residues. Germline V lookup: CDR1 SNHLY, CDR2 FYNNEI. The CDR3 loop reads CASSIQGNTEAFF. The CDR3 coding sequence is TGTGCCAGCAGTATACAGGGGAACACTGAAGCTTTCTTT.